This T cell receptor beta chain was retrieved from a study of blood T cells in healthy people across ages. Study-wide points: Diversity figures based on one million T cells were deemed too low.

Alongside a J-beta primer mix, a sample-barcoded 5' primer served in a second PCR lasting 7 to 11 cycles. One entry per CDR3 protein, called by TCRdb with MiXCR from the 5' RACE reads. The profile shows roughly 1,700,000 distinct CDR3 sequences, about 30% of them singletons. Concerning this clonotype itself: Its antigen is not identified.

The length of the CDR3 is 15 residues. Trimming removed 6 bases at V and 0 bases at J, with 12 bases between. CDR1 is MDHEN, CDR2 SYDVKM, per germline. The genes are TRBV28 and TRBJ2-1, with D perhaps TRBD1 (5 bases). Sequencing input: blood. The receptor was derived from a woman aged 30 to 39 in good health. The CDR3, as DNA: TGTGCCAGCAGGTTACAGGTAGACTCCTACAATGAGCAGTTCTTC. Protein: CASRLQVDSYNEQFF.